The source of this TCR beta chain is a study of T cells in Graves' hyperthyroidism and ophthalmopathy. Amplification yielded TCR beta CDR3 regions, with RNA transcripts as the source. Using the HTBI primer set, a first-round RT-PCR was run on the TCR CDR3. TCRdb itself ran the multiplex PCR reads through MiXCR, one entry per CDR3 protein. The sample consists of about 760,000 distinct CDR3 sequences, about a third of them appearing once. The V and J ends lost 7 bases and 4 bases respectively, with 18 bases between them. The CDR3 has 15 amino acids. Germline lookup yields CDR1 SGHNT and CDR2 YYREEE (reference sequence). This clonotype was seen more than once but under ten times.

The sequence was obtained from a woman in her forties with Graves' hyperthyroidism. Input material: blood. V is TRBV5-4 and J is TRBJ1-5; D remains ambiguous. Here the CDR3 reads CASGELWEGNQPQHF. The CDR3 bases are TGTGCCAGCGGGGAGCTATGGGAAGGGAATCAGCCCCAGCATTTT.